This T cell receptor beta chain is from a study of tumor-infiltrating lymphocytes in primary liver carcinoma. Study-wide results and caveats: A significantly higher top-250-clone fraction was recorded for tumors than for blood (p = 0.039).

Researchers generated TCR beta cDNA from about 450 ng of total RNA, relying on a constant-region primer. Slightly modified ARM-PCR served as the procedure for the TCR beta libraries. These libraries came from three rounds of nested multiplex PCR. The first two PCR rounds used TRBV1-TRBV30 primers with a Cbeta primer, approximately 9 cycles each. TCRdb analysed the multiplex PCR reads with MiXCR anew, one entry per CDR3 protein. Found here are 150,000 to 200,000 distinct CDR3 sequences, roughly two thirds of them singletons; the top ten hold under 7.5%. Germline DNA was also extracted, and blood RNA derived from unsorted whole blood. On this clonotype itself: Its antigen remains unknown. This sequence may be a read error, since a much larger clone differs from it by one base.

Between the trimmed V and J ends, which lost 0 bases and 0 bases, there was a span of 8 bases. The CDR3 is made up of 15 amino acids. Germline-derived CDR1 and CDR2 are SGHDN and FVKESK. This receptor was obtained from a woman aged 55-75 years with primary liver carcinoma and hepatitis B virus infection. The specimen sequenced was peripheral blood. The rearrangement links TRBV14 to TRBJ1-1, with a weak D call TRBD1 (6 bases). CDR3 in amino acids: CASSQEGAMNTEAFF. DNA of the CDR3: TGTGCCAGCAGCCAAGAGGGGGCCATGAACACTGAAGCTTTCTTT. The complete variable domain, with remaining parts taken from reference TRBV14 and TRBJ1-1, reads EAGVTQFPSHSVIEKGQTVTLRCDPISGHDNLYWYRRVMGKEIKFLLHFVKESKQDESGMPNNRFLAERTGGTYSTLKVQPAELEDSGVYFCASSQEGAMNTEAFFGQGTRLTVV.